This T cell receptor (beta chain) was identified in a study of cytomegalovirus exposure and HLA in healthy donors. Findings and limits, study-wide: A classifier reportedly called cytomegalovirus status with high sensitivity and specificity.

This clone came up a few times. Its antigen is not known. Vbeta (60) and Jbeta (13) primers were used in the PCR. Assay: immunoSEQ multiplex PCR; the TCRdb copy retains only in-frame clones and omits some. The sample holds 55,000 to 80,000 clones, 65% to 75% seen once. The source material was PBMCs. The origin of this receptor is a woman aged 25-40 years in good health and CMV-seronegative.

As DNA, the CDR3 is TGTGCCAGCAGTGAGGCGGGGCAAGGAAACACCATATATTTT. It is translated as CASSEAGQGNTIYF. The chain couples TRBV6-1 to TRBJ1-3; possibly TRBD1 for D (5 bases). The V end was cut by 3 bases, the J end by 4 bases, with 10 bases between. Germline CDR1 is MNHNS and CDR2 is SASEGT. The CDR3 covers 14 residues.